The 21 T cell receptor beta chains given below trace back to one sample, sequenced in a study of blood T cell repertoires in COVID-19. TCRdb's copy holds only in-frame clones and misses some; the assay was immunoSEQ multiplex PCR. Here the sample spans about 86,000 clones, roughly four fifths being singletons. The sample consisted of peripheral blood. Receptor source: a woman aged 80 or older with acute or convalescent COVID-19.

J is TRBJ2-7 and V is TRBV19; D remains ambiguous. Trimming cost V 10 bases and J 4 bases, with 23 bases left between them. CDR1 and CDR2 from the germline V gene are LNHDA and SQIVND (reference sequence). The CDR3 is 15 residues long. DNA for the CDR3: TGTGCCACCCTCCCCGCGACTTCTCTCTTTTACGAGCAGTACTTC. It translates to CATLPATSLFYEQYF. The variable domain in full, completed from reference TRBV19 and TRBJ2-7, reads DGGITQSPKYLFRKEGQNVTLSCEQNLNHDAMYWYRQDPGQGLRLIYYSQIVNDFQKGDIAEGYSVSREKKESFPLTVTSAQKNPTAFYLCATLPATSLFYEQYFGPGTRLTVT.

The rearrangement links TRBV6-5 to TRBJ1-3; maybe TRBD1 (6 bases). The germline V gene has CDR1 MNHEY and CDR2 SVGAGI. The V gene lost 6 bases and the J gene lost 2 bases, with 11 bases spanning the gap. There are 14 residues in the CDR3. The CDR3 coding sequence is TGTGCCAGCAGACTCGACAGGACTGGAAACACCATATATTTT. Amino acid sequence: CASRLDRTGNTIYF.

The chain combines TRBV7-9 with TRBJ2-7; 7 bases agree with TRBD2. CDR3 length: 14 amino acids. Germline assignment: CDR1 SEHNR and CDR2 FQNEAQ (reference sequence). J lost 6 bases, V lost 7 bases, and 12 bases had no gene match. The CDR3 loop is CASTEVGGFGEQYF. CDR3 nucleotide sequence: TGTGCCAGCACCGAAGTCGGGGGGTTTGGCGAGCAGTACTTC.

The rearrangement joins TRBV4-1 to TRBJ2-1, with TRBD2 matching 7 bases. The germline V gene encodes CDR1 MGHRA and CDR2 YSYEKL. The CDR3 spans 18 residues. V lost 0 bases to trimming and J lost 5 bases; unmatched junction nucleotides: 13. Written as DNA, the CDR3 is TGCGCCAGCAGCCAAGATCCCCGCGCGGCGGGGGTCGACAATGAGCAGTTCTTC. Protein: CASSQDPRAAGVDNEQFF.

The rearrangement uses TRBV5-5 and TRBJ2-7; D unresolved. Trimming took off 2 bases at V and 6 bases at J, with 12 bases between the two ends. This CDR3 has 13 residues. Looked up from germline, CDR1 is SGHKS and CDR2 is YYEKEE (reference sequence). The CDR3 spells CASSLLWRTEQYF. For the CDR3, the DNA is TGTGCCAGCAGCTTACTTTGGAGAACCGAGCAGTACTTC.

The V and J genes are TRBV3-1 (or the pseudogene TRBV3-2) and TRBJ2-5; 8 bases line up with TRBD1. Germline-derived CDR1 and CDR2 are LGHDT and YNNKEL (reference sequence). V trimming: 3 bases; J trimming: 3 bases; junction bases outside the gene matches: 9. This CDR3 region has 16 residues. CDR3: CASSQPRTGRKETQYF. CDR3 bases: TGTGCCAGCAGCCAGCCGCGGACAGGGAGAAAAGAGACCCAGTACTTC.

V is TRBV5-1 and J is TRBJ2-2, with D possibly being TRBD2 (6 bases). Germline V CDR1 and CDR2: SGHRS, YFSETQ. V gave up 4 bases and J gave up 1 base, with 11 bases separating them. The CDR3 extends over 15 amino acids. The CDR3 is CASSLRDWNTGELFF. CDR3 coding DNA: TGCGCCAGCAGCCTCAGGGACTGGAACACCGGGGAGCTGTTTTTT. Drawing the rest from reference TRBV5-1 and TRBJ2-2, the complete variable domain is KAGVTQTPRYLIKTRGQQVTLSCSPISGHRSVSWYQQTPGQGLQFLFEYFSETQRNKGNFPGRFSGRQFSNSRSEMNVSTLELGDSALYLCASSLRDWNTGELFFGEGSRLTVL.

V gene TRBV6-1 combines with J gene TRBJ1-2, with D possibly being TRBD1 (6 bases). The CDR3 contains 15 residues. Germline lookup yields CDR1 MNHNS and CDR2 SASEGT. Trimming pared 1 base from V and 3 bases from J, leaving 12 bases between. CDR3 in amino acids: CASSEVPGAYYGYTF. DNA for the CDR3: TGTGCCAGCAGTGAAGTGCCAGGGGCTTACTATGGCTACACCTTC.

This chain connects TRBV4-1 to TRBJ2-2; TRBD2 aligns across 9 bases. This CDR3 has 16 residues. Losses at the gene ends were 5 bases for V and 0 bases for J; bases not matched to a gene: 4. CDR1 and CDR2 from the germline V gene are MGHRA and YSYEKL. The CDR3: CASSISGSSNTGELFF. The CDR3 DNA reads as TGCGCCAGCAGCATTAGCGGGAGTTCGAACACCGGGGAGCTGTTTTTT.

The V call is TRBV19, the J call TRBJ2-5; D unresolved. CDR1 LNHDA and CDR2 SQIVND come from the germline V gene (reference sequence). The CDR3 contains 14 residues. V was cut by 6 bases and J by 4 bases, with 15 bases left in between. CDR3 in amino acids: CASSMSRDLETQYF. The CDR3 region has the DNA TGTGCCAGTAGCATGTCCCGCGATTTAGAGACCCAGTACTTC.

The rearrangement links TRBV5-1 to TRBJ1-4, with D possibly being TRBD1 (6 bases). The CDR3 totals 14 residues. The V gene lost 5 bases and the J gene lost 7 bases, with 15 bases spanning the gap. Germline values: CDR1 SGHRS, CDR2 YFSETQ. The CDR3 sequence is CASSVGDTGEKLFF. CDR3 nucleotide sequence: TGCGCCAGCAGTGTAGGGGACACCGGTGAAAAACTGTTTTTT. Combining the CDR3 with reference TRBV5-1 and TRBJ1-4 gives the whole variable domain KAGVTQTPRYLIKTRGQQVTLSCSPISGHRSVSWYQQTPGQGLQFLFEYFSETQRNKGNFPGRFSGRQFSNSRSEMNVSTLELGDSALYLCASSVGDTGEKLFFGSGTQLSVL.

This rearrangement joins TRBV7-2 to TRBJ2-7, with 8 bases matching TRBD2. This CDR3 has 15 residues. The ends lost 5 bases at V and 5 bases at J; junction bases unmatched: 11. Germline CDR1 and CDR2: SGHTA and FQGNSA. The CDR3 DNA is TGTGCCAGCAGCCCCGGGACTAGGATGCTCCACGAGCAGTACTTC. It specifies CASSPGTRMLHEQYF.

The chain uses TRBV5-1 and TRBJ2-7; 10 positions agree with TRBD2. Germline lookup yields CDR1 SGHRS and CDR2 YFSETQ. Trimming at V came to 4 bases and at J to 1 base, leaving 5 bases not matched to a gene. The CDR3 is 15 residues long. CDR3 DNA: TGCGCCAGCAGCGAGGGGACTAGCGCTTCCTACGAGCAGTACTTC. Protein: CASSEGTSASYEQYF.

The CDR3 region is CASSKLGQGQDTQYF. The DNA for the CDR3 is TGTGCCAGCAGCAAACTCGGACAGGGGCAAGATACGCAGTATTTT. The genes are TRBV5-4 and TRBJ2-3, with TRBD1 identical over 9 bases. The CDR3 runs to 15 residues. CDR1 is SGHNT and CDR2 is YYREEE in the germline V gene (reference sequence). Germline trimming cut 4 bases from V and 5 bases from J; bases unmatched to any gene: 8.

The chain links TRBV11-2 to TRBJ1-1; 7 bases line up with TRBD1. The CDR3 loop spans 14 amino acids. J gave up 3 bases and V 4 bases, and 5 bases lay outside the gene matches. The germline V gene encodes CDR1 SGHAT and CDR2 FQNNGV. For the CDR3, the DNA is TGTGCCAGCAGCTGGACAGGATCGGACACTGAAGCTTTCTTT. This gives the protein CASSWTGSDTEAFF.

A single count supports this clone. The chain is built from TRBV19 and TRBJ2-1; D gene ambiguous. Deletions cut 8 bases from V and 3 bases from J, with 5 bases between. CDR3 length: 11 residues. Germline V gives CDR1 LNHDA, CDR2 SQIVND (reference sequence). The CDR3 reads CASSFYNEQFF. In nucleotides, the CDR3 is TGTGCCAGTTCTTTCTACAATGAGCAGTTCTTC.

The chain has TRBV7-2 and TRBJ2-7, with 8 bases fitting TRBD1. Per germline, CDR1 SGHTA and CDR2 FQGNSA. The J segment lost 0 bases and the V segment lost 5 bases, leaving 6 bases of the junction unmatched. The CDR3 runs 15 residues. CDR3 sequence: CASSKDRDPSYEQYF. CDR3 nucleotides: TGTGCCAGCAGCAAGGACAGGGACCCCTCCTACGAGCAGTACTTC.

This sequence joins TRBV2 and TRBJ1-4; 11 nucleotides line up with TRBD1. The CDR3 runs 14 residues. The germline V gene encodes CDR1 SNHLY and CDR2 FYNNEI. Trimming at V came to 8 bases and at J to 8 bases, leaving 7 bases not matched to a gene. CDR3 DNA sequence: TGTGCCAGCGGACAGGGGGCCCTAGGGGAAAAACTGTTTTTT. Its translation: CASGQGALGEKLFF.

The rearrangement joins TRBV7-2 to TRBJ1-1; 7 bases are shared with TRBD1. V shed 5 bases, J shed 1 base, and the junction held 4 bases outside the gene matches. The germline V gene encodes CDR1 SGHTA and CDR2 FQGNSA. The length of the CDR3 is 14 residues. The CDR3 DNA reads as TGTGCCAGCAGCGTAAGGACAGGGAACACTGAAGCTTTCTTT. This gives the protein CASSVRTGNTEAFF.

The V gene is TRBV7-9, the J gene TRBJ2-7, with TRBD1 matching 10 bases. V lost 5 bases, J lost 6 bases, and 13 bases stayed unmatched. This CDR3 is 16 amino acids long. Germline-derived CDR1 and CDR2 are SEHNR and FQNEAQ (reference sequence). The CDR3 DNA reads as TGTGCCAGCAGCCGTACCATCGGACAGGGGGTCGGCGAGCAGTACTTC. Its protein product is CASSRTIGQGVGEQYF. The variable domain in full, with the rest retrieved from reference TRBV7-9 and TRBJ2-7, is DTGVSQNPRHKITKRGQNVTFRCDPISEHNRLYWYRQTLGQGPEFLTYFQNEAQLEKSRLLSDRFSAERPKGSFSTLEIQRTEQGDSAMYLCASSRTIGQGVGEQYFGPGTRLTVT.

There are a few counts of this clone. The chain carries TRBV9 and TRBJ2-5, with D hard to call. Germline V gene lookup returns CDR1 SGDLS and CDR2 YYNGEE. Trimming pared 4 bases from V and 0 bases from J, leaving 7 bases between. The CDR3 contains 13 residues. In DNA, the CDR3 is TGTGCCAGCAGCAACTCGTACCAAGAGACCCAGTACTTC. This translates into CASSNSYQETQYF.